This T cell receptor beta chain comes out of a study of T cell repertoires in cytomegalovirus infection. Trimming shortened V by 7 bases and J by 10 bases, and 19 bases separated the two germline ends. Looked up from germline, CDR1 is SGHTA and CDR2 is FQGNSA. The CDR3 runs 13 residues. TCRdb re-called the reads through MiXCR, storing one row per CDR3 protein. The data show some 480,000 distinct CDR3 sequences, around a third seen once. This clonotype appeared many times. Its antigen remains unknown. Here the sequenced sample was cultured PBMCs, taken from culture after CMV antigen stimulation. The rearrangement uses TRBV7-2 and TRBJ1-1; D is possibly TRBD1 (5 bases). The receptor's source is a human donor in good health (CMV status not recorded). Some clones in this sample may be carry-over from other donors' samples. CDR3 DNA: TGTGCCAGCACTCGCGAGAGGCAGGGCCTAGCTTTCTTT. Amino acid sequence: CASTRERQGLAFF.